Each of the 20 T cell receptor beta chains below was sequenced from the same sample in a study of blood T cell repertoires in COVID-19. Here immunoSEQ multiplex PCR was the method, and the copy in TCRdb shows in-frame clones only, minus some. The profile shows around 210,000 clones, approximately 90% of them singletons. Sequencing was performed on peripheral blood. These receptors were taken from a man between 50 and 59 years old with COVID-19, enrolled during active disease.

This chain connects TRBV11-3 to TRBJ1-1; 9 bases match TRBD1. Trimming took 8 bases from V and 3 from J; bases not matched to a gene: 4. This CDR3 is built from 13 residues. The germline V gene encodes CDR1 SGHNT and CDR2 YENEEA. The CDR3 here is CASGTGRDTEAFF. In DNA form, the CDR3 reads TGTGCCAGCGGGACAGGGAGGGACACTGAAGCTTTCTTT.

The gene calls are TRBV7-9 and TRBJ2-7; TRBD1 might be the D (6 bases). CDR3 size: 14 residues. The ends were cut back, 3 bases at V and 3 bases at J, with 12 bases in the middle. Germline CDR1 and CDR2: SEHNR and FQNEAQ (reference sequence). CDR3 sequence: CASSFLDRNYEQYF. The CDR3 DNA reads as TGTGCCAGCAGCTTTTTAGACAGGAACTACGAGCAGTACTTC.

This clone was observed once. This chain links TRBV24-1 with TRBJ2-1, with 14 bases fitting TRBD2. J lost 6 bases, V lost 0 bases, and 9 bases had no gene match. CDR1 and CDR2 (germline): KGHDR, SFDVKD. CDR3 size: 19 residues. CDR3 nucleotides: TGTGCCACCAGTGATTTGCAGAGACTAGCGGGAGGGCCCGTCAATGAGCAGTTCTTC. It codes for CATSDLQRLAGGPVNEQFF.

The V gene is TRBV6-1, the J gene TRBJ2-7, with no clear D. Trimming removed 0 bases at V and 9 bases at J, with 12 bases between. Germline V gene data show CDR1 as MNHNS and CDR2 as SASEGT. The CDR3 covers 13 residues. CDR3 bases: TGTGCCAGCAGTGAAGCGAGGAATTTAGGGCAGTACTTC. Translated, it gives CASSEARNLGQYF.

This rearrangement joins TRBV7-9 to TRBJ1-1; D perhaps matches TRBD1 (6 bases). The CDR3 totals 17 residues. Looked up from germline, CDR1 is SEHNR and CDR2 is FQNEAQ (reference sequence). V gave up 5 bases and J gave up 0 bases, with 19 bases separating them. The CDR3: CASSARRQGRVNTEAFF. The DNA of the CDR3 is TGTGCCAGCAGCGCTAGACGGCAGGGGAGAGTGAACACTGAAGCTTTCTTT.

The CDR3 sequence: CASSGGQGYGYTF. As DNA, the CDR3 is TGTGCCAGCAGTGGGGGACAGGGTTATGGCTACACCTTC. The chain joins TRBV6-6 to TRBJ1-2; the match to TRBD1 covers 9 bases. Germline V gene sequence: CDR1 MNHNY, CDR2 SVGAGI (reference sequence). The CDR3 extends over 13 amino acids. V shed 5 bases and J 5 bases; nucleotides not matched to a gene: 3.

CDR3 protein: CASSLITGGNTEAFF. DNA for the CDR3: TGTGCCAGCAGTTTAATCACAGGGGGAAATACTGAAGCTTTCTTT. The V and J genes are TRBV28 and TRBJ1-1; 8 bases agree with TRBD1. The germline CDR1 and CDR2 sequences are MDHEN and SYDVKM. V lost 2 bases to trimming and J lost 5 bases; unmatched junction nucleotides: 7. This CDR3 spans 15 amino acids.

The chain links TRBV14 to TRBJ2-5, with 9 positions matching TRBD2. The CDR3 has 16 amino acids. Trimming removed 6 bases from V and 3 bases from J; junction bases left unmatched: 11. CDR1 and CDR2 (germline): SGHDN, FVKESK. The CDR3 loop is CASSPFGGRAEETQYF. CDR3 sequence (DNA): TGTGCCAGCAGTCCATTTGGCGGGAGGGCGGAAGAGACCCAGTACTTC.

Comment on this clone: The same CDR3 is also encoded by other DNA sequences in this sample. The V and J genes are TRBV7-3 and TRBJ2-3, with 11 bases aligning to TRBD2. Unmatched junction bases numbered 3, after V lost 4 bases and J lost 3 bases. The CDR3 length is 15 residues. Germline V gives CDR1 SGHTA, CDR2 FQGTGA. CDR3 in amino acids: CASSSTSGGTDTQYF. Here the CDR3 DNA reads TGTGCCAGCAGCTCTACTAGCGGGGGAACAGATACGCAGTATTTT. The complete variable domain, with remaining parts taken from reference TRBV7-3 and TRBJ2-3, reads GAGVSQTPSNKVTEKGKYVELRCDPISGHTALYWYRQSLGQGPEFLIYFQGTGAADDSGLPNDRFFAVRPEGSVSTLKIQRTERGDSAVYLCASSSTSGGTDTQYFGPGTRLTVL.

The genes are TRBV19 and TRBJ2-7, with 12 positions matching TRBD2. CDR1 is LNHDA, CDR2 SQIVND, per germline (reference sequence). The CDR3 is 14 residues long. The junction had 8 bases not matched to a gene; V was cut back by 9 bases and J by 5 bases. CDR3 coding DNA: TGTGCCAGCGCCACTAGCGGGAGGTTCAACGAGCAGTACTTC. Its protein is CASATSGRFNEQYF.

The chain employs TRBV2 and TRBJ2-5, with 7 bases identical to TRBD1. The J segment lost 5 bases and the V segment lost 4 bases, leaving 10 bases of the junction unmatched. This CDR3 comprises 15 residues. Germline CDR1 SNHLY, CDR2 FYNNEI. CDR3 in amino acids: CASSGRSGGQETQYF. CDR3 nucleotide sequence: TGTGCCAGCAGTGGCCGCTCAGGGGGTCAGGAGACCCAGTACTTC.

DNA for the CDR3: TGTGCCAGCAGTTTCCACAGGGACAACAATGAGCAGTTCTTC. Amino acids: CASSFHRDNNEQFF. The rearrangement links TRBV6-5 to TRBJ2-1, with D possibly matching TRBD1 (6 bases). Germline V gene lookup returns CDR1 MNHEY and CDR2 SVGAGI. V was cut by 4 bases and J by 5 bases, with 12 bases left in between. CDR3 size: 14 residues.

This clone has only one observation. The rearrangement uses TRBV12-3 or TRBV12-4 and TRBJ1-6; 7 bases fit TRBD1. The CDR3 is made up of 12 amino acids. V shed 7 bases, J shed 14 bases, and the junction held 8 bases outside the gene matches. The CDR3 spells CASTSTGTTLHF. The CDR3 DNA is TGTGCCAGCACCTCGACAGGGACGACCCTCCACTTT.

V gene TRBV24-1 combines with J gene TRBJ1-2, with D unclear. Trimming took 3 bases from V and 5 from J, leaving 18 bases between them. Germline V gene sequence: CDR1 KGHDR, CDR2 SFDVKD. The CDR3 length is 16 residues. CDR3 protein: CATSDHSGRPPYGYTF. The CDR3 DNA reads as TGTGCCACCAGTGATCATTCGGGGAGGCCCCCTTATGGCTACACCTTC.

The gene calls are TRBV7-9 and TRBJ2-7, with 7 bases lining up with TRBD1. Germline V gene data show CDR1 as SEHNR and CDR2 as FQNEAQ (reference sequence). The CDR3 has 13 amino acids. Germline trimming cut 8 bases from V and 0 bases from J; bases unmatched to any gene: 4. This CDR3 reads CASRDSHSYEQYF. CDR3 bases: TGTGCCAGCCGGGACAGCCACTCCTACGAGCAGTACTTC. Full variable domain (missing parts from reference TRBV7-9 and TRBJ2-7): DTGVSQNPRHKITKRGQNVTFRCDPISEHNRLYWYRQTLGQGPEFLTYFQNEAQLEKSRLLSDRFSAERPKGSFSTLEIQRTEQGDSAMYLCASRDSHSYEQYFGPGTRLTVT.

This clone was counted a single time. This chain connects TRBV21-1 to TRBJ2-1; whether TRBD1, the table's D call, matches the DNA was not checked. TRBV21-1 is described as a pseudogene. There are 14 residues in the CDR3. The DNA for the CDR3 is TGTGCCAGCAGCACCCGAGGACAACTCAATGAGCAGTTCTTC. Amino acid sequence: CASSTRGQLNEQFF.

This chain links TRBV4-2 with TRBJ1-1; D gene unclear. The germline gives CDR1 LGHNA, CDR2 YNFKEQ. The length of the CDR3 is 15 residues. V was clipped by 0 bases and J by 0 bases, with 8 bases between them. Written as DNA, the CDR3 is TGTGCCAGCAGCCAAGATTCGGGAGTGAACACTGAAGCTTTCTTT. Translating gives CASSQDSGVNTEAFF.

The chain employs TRBV24-1 and TRBJ2-1; 13 positions match TRBD2. The CDR3 extends over 15 amino acids. The V and J ends lost 3 bases and 6 bases, in that order; junction bases with no gene match: 1. Germline V lookup: CDR1 KGHDR, CDR2 SFDVKD. The CDR3 is CATSDRTSGSNEQFF. CDR3 DNA sequence: TGTGCCACCAGTGATAGGACTAGCGGGAGCAATGAGCAGTTCTTC.

The chain joins TRBV30 to TRBJ1-1; a weak D match, TRBD1 (5 bases). Germline V gene sequence: CDR1 GTSNPN, CDR2 SVGIG (reference sequence). This CDR3 has 15 residues. Deletions cut 0 bases from V and 0 bases from J, with 11 bases between. Here the CDR3 reads CAWSVRGGVNTEAFF. CDR3 sequence (DNA): TGTGCCTGGAGTGTACGTGGAGGGGTGAACACTGAAGCTTTCTTT.

The rearrangement links TRBV5-1 to TRBJ1-1; 8 bases match TRBD1. This CDR3 has 14 residues. In germline, CDR1 is SGHRS, CDR2 YFSETQ. V lost 4 bases to trimming and J lost 4 bases; unmatched junction nucleotides: 6. This chain's CDR3 is CASSQDRGRTEAFF. The CDR3 DNA follows: TGCGCCAGCAGCCAAGACAGGGGTCGCACTGAAGCTTTCTTT.